This passage covers 10 T cell receptor beta chains from one sample sequenced in a study of cytomegalovirus exposure and HLA in healthy donors. The protocol was immunoSEQ multiplex PCR, while the TCRdb copy is restricted to in-frame clones and leaves out a portion. Found here are 140,000 to 150,000 clones, about nine tenths of them singletons; the top ten hold roughly 0.7%. Sequencing input: PBMCs. Receptors originate from a man aged 18-30 years in good health and CMV-seronegative.

The chain carries TRBV2 and TRBJ2-2; 10 bases are a match to TRBD2. V was clipped by 6 bases and J by 0 bases; unmatched bases: 4. From germline, CDR1 is SNHLY and CDR2 FYNNEI. The length of the CDR3 is 16 residues. The CDR3 is CASSERGGTNTGELFF. The DNA of the CDR3 is TGTGCCAGCAGCGAGCGGGGGGGCACGAACACCGGGGAGCTGTTTTTT.

The chain carries TRBV9 and TRBJ2-5; TRBD2 matches 11 bases. Losses at the gene ends were 3 bases for V and 4 bases for J; bases not matched to a gene: 8. The CDR3 has 16 amino acids. CDR1 and CDR2 (germline): SGDLS, YYNGEE. CDR3 coding DNA: TGTGCCAGCAGCGATGGTAGCGGGGGGGCGGGAGAGACCCAGTACTTC. This gives the protein CASSDGSGGAGETQYF.

The rearrangement uses TRBV11-3 and TRBJ2-3, with 12 bases that match TRBD2. J lost 6 bases, V lost 5 bases, and 9 bases had no gene match. Per germline, CDR1 SGHNT and CDR2 YENEEA. The CDR3 loop spans 16 amino acids. This chain's CDR3 is CASSLRLAGAADTQYF. CDR3 in DNA: TGTGCCAGCAGCCTTCGACTAGCGGGAGCGGCCGATACGCAGTATTTT.

The rearrangement uses TRBV28 and TRBJ2-1; 11 nucleotides match TRBD2. Germline CDR1 MDHEN, CDR2 SYDVKM. V trimming: 6 bases; J trimming: 0 bases; junction bases outside the gene matches: 25. The CDR3 has 23 amino acids. The CDR3 DNA follows: TGTGCCAGCAGACTAGCGGGAGTTGGTCGGGGCCCAGGCCCCGAAAGCTCCTACAATGAGCAGTTCTTC. Encoded protein: CASRLAGVGRGPGPESSYNEQFF.

The chain uses TRBV25-1 and TRBJ2-7, with D perhaps matching TRBD1 (6 bases). CDR1 MGHDK and CDR2 SYGVNS come from the germline V gene. V was pared by 7 bases and J by 3 bases, with 13 bases between. The CDR3 is 13 amino acids. CDR3 in DNA: TGTGCCAGCAAAGGTGAGGGGGACTACGAGCAGTACTTC. Amino acid sequence: CASKGEGDYEQYF.

This chain connects TRBV7-2 to TRBJ2-5; 9 positions match TRBD1. The V and J ends lost 6 bases and 7 bases, in that order; junction bases with no gene match: 9. CDR3 length equals 14 residues. Germline V gene sequence: CDR1 SGHTA, CDR2 FQGNSA. CDR3: CASSTQQGAGTQYF. As DNA, the CDR3 is TGTGCCAGCAGTACACAACAGGGGGCGGGGACCCAGTACTTC.

The rearrangement links TRBV6-6 to TRBJ1-2; D unresolved. The ends were cut back, 6 bases at V and 7 bases at J, with 18 bases in the middle. This CDR3 spans 14 amino acids. Germline V gives CDR1 MNHNY, CDR2 SVGAGI (reference sequence). In DNA form, the CDR3 reads TGTGCCAGCAGCCCGGGGAGGGCGGGAGTTGGCTACACCTTC. This translates into CASSPGRAGVGYTF.

This chain links TRBV5-1 with TRBJ2-7; D is possibly TRBD1 (6 bases). This CDR3 has 14 residues. CDR1 and CDR2 from the germline V gene are SGHRS and YFSETQ. Trimming took off 0 bases at V and 6 bases at J, with 13 bases between the two ends. The CDR3 loop is CASSLAQQGREQYF. CDR3 in DNA: TGCGCCAGCAGCTTGGCCCAACAGGGTCGCGAGCAGTACTTC.

This chain connects TRBV12-5 to TRBJ1-1, with D possibly TRBD1 on 5 matching bases. This CDR3 spans 13 amino acids. Germline CDR1 and CDR2: LGHNT and FRNRAP. V was clipped by 6 bases and J by 4 bases, with 12 bases between them. CDR3 protein: CASGDGGGTEAFF. The CDR3 DNA follows: TGTGCTAGTGGGGACGGGGGTGGCACTGAAGCTTTCTTT.

This clone was seen only once. This rearrangement joins TRBV5-1 to TRBJ1-2; TRBD1 might be the D (5 bases). CDR1 and CDR2 from the germline V gene are SGHRS and YFSETQ. The germline V and J ends were trimmed by 7 bases and 3 bases, with 16 bases remaining between them. The CDR3 sequence is 14 residues long. CDR3 sequence (DNA): TGCGCCAGCCAAGACAGCCCCCAGGACTATGGCTACACCTTC. Its protein is CASQDSPQDYGYTF.